This T cell receptor (beta chain) was identified during a study of T cells expressing NK-cell markers. CDR3 length: 18 residues. From germline, CDR1 is SGHAT and CDR2 FQNNGV. TCRdb reprocessed the 5' RACE reads, keeping one entry per CDR3 protein, no DNA. The sample includes roughly 380,000 distinct CDR3 sequences. The chain is built from TRBV11-2 and TRBJ2-7; TCRdb calls TRBD2, which cannot be checked without DNA. The sequence came from a man aged 18-75 years in good health. Sequencing input: blood T cells: a sorted CD56 or NKG2C T cell subset, CD4+ or CD8+ T cells, or bulk PBMC T cells (not recorded which). The CDR3 reads CASSLKTSGGAGSYEQYF.